This note documents a single TCR beta chain sequence. This record comes from a study of blood T cell repertoires in COVID-19. About the study: Material from acute and convalescent COVID-19 was sourced from the United States, Italy and Spain. The analysed material was cDNA or gDNA that came from T cells, B-cell-depleted T cells, or PBMCs.

The germline gives CDR1 MDHEN, CDR2 SYDVKM. This CDR3 spans 14 amino acids. V shed 2 bases, J shed 6 bases, and the junction held 4 bases outside the gene matches. Produced via immunoSEQ multiplex PCR; TCRdb's table is partial and in-frame only. The table lists 150,000 to 200,000 clones, just over 85% of them singletons. The chain combines TRBV28 with TRBJ1-1; the match to TRBD1 covers 9 bases. This receptor was identified in a man between 50 and 59 years old with active or convalescent COVID-19. The sample was peripheral blood. The CDR3 spells CASSLGDRVPEAFF. The CDR3 nucleotides are TGTGCCAGCAGTTTAGGGGACAGGGTGCCTGAAGCTTTCTTT.